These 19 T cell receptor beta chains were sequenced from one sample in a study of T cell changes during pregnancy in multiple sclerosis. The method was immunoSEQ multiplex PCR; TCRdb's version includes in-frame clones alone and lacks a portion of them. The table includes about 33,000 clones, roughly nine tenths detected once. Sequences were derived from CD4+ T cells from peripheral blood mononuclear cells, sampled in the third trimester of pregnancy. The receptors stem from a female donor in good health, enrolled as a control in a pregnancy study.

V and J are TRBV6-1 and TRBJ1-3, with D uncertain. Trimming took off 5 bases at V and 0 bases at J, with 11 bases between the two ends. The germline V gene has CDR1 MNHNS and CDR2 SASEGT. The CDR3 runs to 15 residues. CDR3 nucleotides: TGTGCCAGCAGTCCCCCCGCCGGCTCTGGAAACACCATATATTTT. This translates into CASSPPAGSGNTIYF.

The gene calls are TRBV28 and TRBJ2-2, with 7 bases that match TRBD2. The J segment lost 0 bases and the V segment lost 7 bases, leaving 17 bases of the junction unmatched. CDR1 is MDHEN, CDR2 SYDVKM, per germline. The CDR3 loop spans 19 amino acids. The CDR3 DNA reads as TGTGCCAGCACTGCCTGGGGCGGGAGAGGAGGAGCGAACACCGGGGAGCTGTTTTTT. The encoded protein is CASTAWGGRGGANTGELFF.

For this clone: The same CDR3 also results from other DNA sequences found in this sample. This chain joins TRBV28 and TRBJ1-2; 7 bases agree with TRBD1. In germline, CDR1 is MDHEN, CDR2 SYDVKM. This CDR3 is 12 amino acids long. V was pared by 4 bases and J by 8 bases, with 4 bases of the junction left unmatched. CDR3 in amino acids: CASSSDRVGYTF. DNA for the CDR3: TGTGCCAGCAGTTCCGACAGGGTCGGCTACACCTTC.

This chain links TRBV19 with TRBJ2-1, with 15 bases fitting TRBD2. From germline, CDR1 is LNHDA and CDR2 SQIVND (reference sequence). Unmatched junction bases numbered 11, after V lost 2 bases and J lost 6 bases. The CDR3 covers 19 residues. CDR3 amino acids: CASSIIGLAGGPFSNEQFF. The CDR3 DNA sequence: TGTGCCAGTAGTATAATCGGACTAGCGGGAGGGCCATTCTCCAATGAGCAGTTCTTC.

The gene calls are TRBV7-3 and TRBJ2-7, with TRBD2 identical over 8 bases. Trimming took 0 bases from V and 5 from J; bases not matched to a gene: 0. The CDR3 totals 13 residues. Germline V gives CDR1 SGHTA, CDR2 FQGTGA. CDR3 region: CASSLTSGNEQYF. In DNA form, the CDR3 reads TGTGCCAGCAGCTTAACTAGCGGGAACGAGCAGTACTTC. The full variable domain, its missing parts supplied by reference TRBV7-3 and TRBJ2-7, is GAGVSQTPSNKVTEKGKYVELRCDPISGHTALYWYRQSLGQGPEFLIYFQGTGAADDSGLPNDRFFAVRPEGSVSTLKIQRTERGDSAVYLCASSLTSGNEQYFGPGTRLTVT.

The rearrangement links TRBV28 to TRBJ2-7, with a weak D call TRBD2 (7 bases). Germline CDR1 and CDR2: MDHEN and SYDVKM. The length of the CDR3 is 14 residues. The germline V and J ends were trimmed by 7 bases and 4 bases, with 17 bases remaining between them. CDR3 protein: CASTGGRQRYEQYF. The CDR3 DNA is TGTGCCAGCACGGGGGGCAGGCAGCGATACGAGCAGTACTTC.

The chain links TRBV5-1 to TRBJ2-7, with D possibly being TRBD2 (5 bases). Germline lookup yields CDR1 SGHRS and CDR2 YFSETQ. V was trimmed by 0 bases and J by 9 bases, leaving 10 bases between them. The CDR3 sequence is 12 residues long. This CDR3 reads CASSLDGIGQYF. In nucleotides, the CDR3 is TGCGCCAGCAGCTTGGACGGGATCGGGCAGTACTTC.

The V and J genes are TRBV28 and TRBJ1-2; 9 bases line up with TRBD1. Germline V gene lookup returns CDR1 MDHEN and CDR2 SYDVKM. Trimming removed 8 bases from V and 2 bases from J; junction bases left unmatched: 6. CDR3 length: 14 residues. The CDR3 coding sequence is TGTGCCAGCGCATCAGGACAGGGGAACTATGGCTACACCTTC. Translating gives CASASGQGNYGYTF.

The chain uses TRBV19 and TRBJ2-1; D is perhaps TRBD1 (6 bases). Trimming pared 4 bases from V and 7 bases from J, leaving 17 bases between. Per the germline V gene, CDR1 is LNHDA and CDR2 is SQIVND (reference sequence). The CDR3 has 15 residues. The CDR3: CASSTVQGIGNEQFF. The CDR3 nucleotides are TGTGCCAGTAGTACCGTACAGGGAATTGGGAATGAGCAGTTCTTC.

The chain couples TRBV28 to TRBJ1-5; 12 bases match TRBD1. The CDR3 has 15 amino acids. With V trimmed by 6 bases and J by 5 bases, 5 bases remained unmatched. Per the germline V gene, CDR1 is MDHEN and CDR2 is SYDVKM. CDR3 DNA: TGTGCCAGCAGCTCGGGACAGGGGGCTTATCAGCCCCAGCATTTT. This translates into CASSSGQGAYQPQHF.

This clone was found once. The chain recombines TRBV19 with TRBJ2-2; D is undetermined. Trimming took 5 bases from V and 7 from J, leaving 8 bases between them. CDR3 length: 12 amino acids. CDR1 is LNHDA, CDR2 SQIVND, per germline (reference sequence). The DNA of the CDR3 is TGTGCCAGTAGTCCCCCTCTCGGGGAGCTGTTTTTT. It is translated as CASSPPLGELFF.

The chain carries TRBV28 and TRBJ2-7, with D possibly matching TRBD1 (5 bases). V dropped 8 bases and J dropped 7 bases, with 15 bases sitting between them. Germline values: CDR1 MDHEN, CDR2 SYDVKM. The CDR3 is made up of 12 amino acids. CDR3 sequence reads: CASCTRDGEQYF. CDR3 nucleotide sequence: TGTGCCAGCTGCACCAGGGATGGTGAGCAGTACTTC.

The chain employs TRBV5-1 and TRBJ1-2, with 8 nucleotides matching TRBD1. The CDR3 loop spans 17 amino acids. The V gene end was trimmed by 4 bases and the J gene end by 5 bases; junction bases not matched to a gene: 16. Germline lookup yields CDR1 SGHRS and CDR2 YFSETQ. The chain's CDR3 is CASSPGGQARFTYGYTF. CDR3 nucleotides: TGCGCCAGCAGCCCGGGGGGACAGGCTCGCTTTACGTATGGCTACACCTTC.

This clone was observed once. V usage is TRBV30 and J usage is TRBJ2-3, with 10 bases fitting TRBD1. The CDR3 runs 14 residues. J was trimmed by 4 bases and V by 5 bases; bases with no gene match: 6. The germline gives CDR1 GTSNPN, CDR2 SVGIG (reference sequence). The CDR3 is CAWDRGLGADTQYF. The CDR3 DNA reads TGTGCCTGGGACAGGGGGCTTGGGGCAGATACGCAGTATTTT. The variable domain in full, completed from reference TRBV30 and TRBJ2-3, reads SQTIHQWPATLVQPVGSPLSLECTVEGTSNPNLYWYRQAAGRGLQLLFYSVGIGQISSEVPQNLSASRPQDRQFILSSKKLLLSDSGFYLCAWDRGLGADTQYFGPGTRLTVL.

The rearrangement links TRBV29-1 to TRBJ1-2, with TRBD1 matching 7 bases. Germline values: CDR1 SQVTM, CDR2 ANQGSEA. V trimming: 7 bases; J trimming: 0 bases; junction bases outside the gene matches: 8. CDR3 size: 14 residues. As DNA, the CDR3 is TGCAGCGCTACAGGGGAAAGGGCTAACTATGGCTACACCTTC. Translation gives CSATGERANYGYTF.

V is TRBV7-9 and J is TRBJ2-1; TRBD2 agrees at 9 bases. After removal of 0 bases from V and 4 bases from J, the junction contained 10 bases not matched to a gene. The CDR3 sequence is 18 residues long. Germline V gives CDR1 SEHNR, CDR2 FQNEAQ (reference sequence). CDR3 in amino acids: CASSLAGSGGRVYNEQFF. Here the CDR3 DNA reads TGTGCCAGCAGCTTAGCAGGGAGCGGCGGGAGGGTTTACAATGAGCAGTTCTTC.

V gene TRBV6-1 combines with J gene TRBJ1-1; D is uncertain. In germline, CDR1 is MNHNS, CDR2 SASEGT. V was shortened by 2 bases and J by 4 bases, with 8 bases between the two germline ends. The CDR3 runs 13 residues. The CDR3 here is CASSENSGTEAFF. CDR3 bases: TGTGCCAGCAGTGAAAACAGTGGCACTGAAGCTTTCTTT.

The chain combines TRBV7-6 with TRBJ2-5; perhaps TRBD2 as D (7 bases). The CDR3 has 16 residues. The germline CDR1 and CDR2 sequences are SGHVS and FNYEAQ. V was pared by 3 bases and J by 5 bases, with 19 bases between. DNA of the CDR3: TGTGCCAGCAGCTTCTTGGGGGGGGCTGGTATTGAGACCCAGTACTTC. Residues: CASSFLGGAGIETQYF.

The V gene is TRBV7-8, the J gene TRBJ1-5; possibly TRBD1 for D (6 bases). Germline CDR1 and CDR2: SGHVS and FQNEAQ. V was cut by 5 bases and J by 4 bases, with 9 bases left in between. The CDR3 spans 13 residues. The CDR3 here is CASSPGVNQPQHF. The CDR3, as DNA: TGTGCCAGCAGCCCAGGGGTAAATCAGCCCCAGCATTTT.